This T cell receptor beta chain was recovered during a study of cytomegalovirus exposure and HLA in healthy donors. Germline CDR1 and CDR2: LNHDA and SQIVND (reference sequence). CDR3 length: 14 residues. The junction had 4 bases not matched to a gene; V was cut back by 3 bases and J by 6 bases. Findings of the study overall: Listed as cytomegalovirus-associated were 150 to 200 TCR beta chains.

Notes on this clone: Its antigen remains unidentified.

This PCR relied on a set of 60 Vbeta primers and 13 Jbeta primers. In the study's own analysis: Roughly 9.9 million shared chains were among the roughly 78 million unique TCR beta chains that a later analysis counted. Here immunoSEQ multiplex PCR was the method, and the copy in TCRdb shows in-frame clones only, minus some. The V and J calls and the clone size are those of that table, but D and trimming were determined from the DNA. This table has 150,000 or so clones, around 82% appearing once. Sequenced sample: PBMCs. The V gene is TRBV19, the J gene TRBJ1-2, with TRBD1 matching 10 bases. The receptor was derived from a young man in good health and CMV-seropositive. In DNA, the CDR3 is TGTGCCAGTAGTATTATGGGACAGGGGCATGGCTACACCTTC. Translating gives CASSIMGQGHGYTF. Complete variable domain (other parts from reference TRBV19 and TRBJ1-2): DGGITQSPKYLFRKEGQNVTLSCEQNLNHDAMYWYRQDPGQGLRLIYYSQIVNDFQKGDIAEGYSVSREKKESFPLTVTSAQKNPTAFYLCASSIMGQGHGYTFGSGTRLTVV.